One and the same sample provided the 30 T cell receptor beta chains below, sequenced in a study of blood T cell repertoires in COVID-19. The protocol was immunoSEQ multiplex PCR, while the TCRdb copy is restricted to in-frame clones and leaves out a portion. The repertoire holds around 300,000 clones, with under 90% as singletons. Sequencing input: PBMCs or T cells enriched from blood (not recorded which). The receptor set was obtained from an older woman who had recovered from COVID-19.

The chain uses TRBV2 and TRBJ2-3; 11 bases fit TRBD2. Germline CDR1 is SNHLY and CDR2 is FYNNEI. CDR3 length: 14 residues. Trimming at V came to 6 bases and at J to 5 bases, leaving 4 bases not matched to a gene. The CDR3 sequence: CASSGLAGVDTQYF. CDR3 sequence (DNA): TGTGCCAGCAGCGGACTAGCGGGTGTAGATACGCAGTATTTT.

The chain carries TRBV10-3 and TRBJ2-3; 7 nucleotides match TRBD1. There are 14 residues in the CDR3. Germline CDR1 reads ENHRY; CDR2 reads SYGVKD. V was clipped by 5 bases and J by 4 bases; unmatched bases: 6. CDR3 DNA sequence: TGTGCCATCAGTACAGGGGCTGGGGCAGATACGCAGTATTTT. Encoded protein: CAISTGAGADTQYF.

The V gene is TRBV28, the J gene TRBJ1-4; 7 bases agree with TRBD1. CDR1 MDHEN and CDR2 SYDVKM come from the germline V gene. The CDR3 covers 15 residues. The V and J ends lost 6 bases and 3 bases, in that order; junction bases with no gene match: 7. CDR3 sequence reads: CASRTPGGANEKLFF. The CDR3, as DNA: TGTGCCAGCAGAACCCCAGGGGGAGCTAATGAAAAACTGTTTTTT.

This chain connects TRBV24-1 to TRBJ2-2; 10 bases are a match to TRBD1. With 6 bases clipped from V and 6 bases from J, the junction kept 9 bases outside the gene matches. The CDR3 is made up of 16 amino acids. In germline, CDR1 is KGHDR, CDR2 SFDVKD. The CDR3 coding sequence is TGTGCCACCAGTCGGGACAGGGGAATCGGTGCCGGGGAGCTGTTTTTT. Translated: CATSRDRGIGAGELFF.

This clone occurred a few times. The chain carries TRBV4-1 and TRBJ2-3, with 8 nucleotides matching TRBD1. Germline V gene data show CDR1 as MGHRA and CDR2 as YSYEKL. The J segment lost 2 bases and the V segment lost 4 bases, leaving 5 bases of the junction unmatched. The CDR3 totals 15 residues. CDR3 sequence reads: CASSPRQGLTDTQYF. CDR3 bases: TGCGCCAGCAGCCCCAGACAGGGGCTCACAGATACGCAGTATTTT.

Here the CDR3 reads CASSLGGSGETQYF. CDR3 bases: TGTGCCAGCAGCTTAGGCGGCAGTGGAGAGACCCAGTACTTC. V and J are TRBV7-9 and TRBJ2-5; D is ambiguous. Per the germline V gene, CDR1 is SEHNR and CDR2 is FQNEAQ (reference sequence). V gave up 1 base and J gave up 4 bases, with 10 bases separating them. This CDR3 spans 14 amino acids. The entire variable domain, with the rest obtained from reference TRBV7-9 and TRBJ2-5, is as follows: DTGVSQNPRHKITKRGQNVTFRCDPISEHNRLYWYRQTLGQGPEFLTYFQNEAQLEKSRLLSDRFSAERPKGSFSTLEIQRTEQGDSAMYLCASSLGGSGETQYFGPGTRLLVL.

This rearrangement joins TRBV15 to TRBJ2-1; 12 bases are shared with TRBD2. CDR3 length equals 16 residues. Per germline, CDR1 LNHNV and CDR2 YYDKDF (reference sequence). Trimming at V came to 3 bases and at J to 10 bases, leaving 10 bases not matched to a gene. The CDR3 sequence is CATSSRPGLAGGEQFF. CDR3 DNA: TGTGCCACCAGCAGTAGACCGGGACTAGCGGGCGGGGAGCAGTTCTTC.

V is TRBV7-9 and J is TRBJ2-2, with a weak D call TRBD1 (7 bases). V gave up 4 bases and J gave up 2 bases, with 14 bases separating them. The CDR3 contains 16 residues. Germline V lookup: CDR1 SEHNR, CDR2 FQNEAQ (reference sequence). The CDR3 here is CASSSRQGLNTGELFF. The DNA of the CDR3 is TGTGCCAGCAGCTCGCGACAGGGACTCAACACCGGGGAGCTGTTTTTT.

This clone appeared a single time. V usage is TRBV6-6 and J usage is TRBJ2-7, with TRBD2 matching over 8 bases. CDR3 length equals 16 residues. With 2 bases clipped from V and 2 bases from J, the junction kept 8 bases outside the gene matches. Germline V gene sequence: CDR1 MNHNY, CDR2 SVGAGI (reference sequence). DNA for the CDR3: TGTGCCAGCAGTTACCCCTCGAGCGGGAGCCCCTACGAGCAGTACTTC. Protein product: CASSYPSSGSPYEQYF.

The chain links TRBV12-3 or TRBV12-4 to TRBJ1-1; D may be TRBD1 (5 bases). The CDR3 has 13 amino acids. V was trimmed by 6 bases and J by 4 bases, leaving 12 bases between them. The chain's CDR3 is CASSPGWGTEAFF. Written as DNA, the CDR3 is TGTGCCAGCAGCCCAGGGTGGGGCACTGAAGCTTTCTTT.

Only a few counts were recorded for this clone. The chain combines TRBV7-2 with TRBJ2-5, with a tentative D call TRBD1 (5 bases). CDR3 length equals 13 residues. Looked up from germline, CDR1 is SGHTA and CDR2 is FQGNSA. V lost 5 bases to trimming and J lost 5 bases, with 12 bases between them. The DNA for the CDR3 is TGTGCCAGCAGCCTTGGGGCCGGGGAGACCCAGTACTTC. Amino acid sequence: CASSLGAGETQYF.

J is TRBJ1-2 and V is TRBV4-1, with D tentatively TRBD1 (6 bases). Germline CDR1 reads MGHRA; CDR2 reads YSYEKL. V shed 5 bases and J shed 4 bases, with 14 bases lying between them. The CDR3 consists of 14 residues. The CDR3 DNA sequence: TGCGCCAGCAGCTCCCGCGGGGGCCTCTATGGCTACACCTTC. Translating gives CASSSRGGLYGYTF.

The rearrangement links TRBV28 to TRBJ1-3, with D unclear. Trimming pared 2 bases from V and 0 bases from J, leaving 5 bases between. This CDR3 is built from 14 residues. Per the germline V gene, CDR1 is MDHEN and CDR2 is SYDVKM. This chain's CDR3 is CASSLVGSGNTIYF. The CDR3, as DNA: TGTGCCAGCAGTTTAGTCGGCTCTGGAAACACCATATATTTT.

The chain recombines TRBV6-5 with TRBJ2-3; the match to TRBD1 covers 7 bases. CDR1 and CDR2 (germline): MNHEY, SVGAGI. The V segment lost 7 bases and the J segment 0 bases; nucleotides outside the gene matches: 4. The CDR3 runs 14 residues. In nucleotides, the CDR3 is TGTGCCAGCAAGAGGACAGGAAGCACAGATACGCAGTATTTT. Its translation is CASKRTGSTDTQYF.

The chain joins TRBV27 to TRBJ2-5, with D possibly matching TRBD2 (6 bases). The length of the CDR3 is 13 residues. Germline-derived CDR1 and CDR2 are MNHEY and SMNVEV (reference sequence). Trimming stripped 7 bases from V and 0 bases from J, with 9 bases between. The CDR3 loop is CASIGGDQETQYF. In nucleotides, the CDR3 is TGTGCCAGCATCGGAGGGGACCAAGAGACCCAGTACTTC.

This chain joins TRBV6-1 and TRBJ2-2; 8 nucleotides match TRBD2. Germline V gene data show CDR1 as MNHNS and CDR2 as SASEGT. The CDR3 length is 15 residues. J lost 3 bases, V lost 2 bases, and 2 bases had no gene match. The CDR3 loop is CASSELAGDTGELFF. As DNA, the CDR3 is TGTGCCAGCAGTGAACTAGCGGGCGACACCGGGGAGCTGTTTTTT.

The CDR3 here is CASTYRTALLLYEQYF. The CDR3 region has the DNA TGTGCCAGCACCTACCGGACAGCCCTTCTTCTATACGAGCAGTACTTC. The chain carries TRBV5-6 and TRBJ2-7; weak D call: TRBD1 (6 bases). Germline CDR1 is SGHDT and CDR2 is YYEEEE. The CDR3 sequence is 16 residues long. The V and J ends lost 6 bases and 4 bases respectively, with 23 bases between them.

The rearrangement uses TRBV5-1 and TRBJ1-2; 8 bases are shared with TRBD1. V lost 0 bases to trimming and J lost 8 bases; unmatched junction nucleotides: 12. The CDR3 sequence is 16 residues long. Germline CDR1 SGHRS, CDR2 YFSETQ. The CDR3 DNA is TGCGCCAGCAGCTTGGATCCAGGGGGCGCTTCTGGGGGCTACACCTTC. Its protein product is CASSLDPGGASGGYTF.

CDR3 sequence (DNA): TGTGCCAGCAGCTCGATGGTGGGGGCGGAGCAGTTCTTC. This translates into CASSSMVGAEQFF. This chain joins TRBV7-2 and TRBJ2-1, with D perhaps TRBD1 (6 bases). V was trimmed by 4 bases and J by 10 bases, leaving 14 bases between them. Germline V gene sequence: CDR1 SGHTA, CDR2 FQGNSA. The CDR3 is 13 residues long.

The chain links TRBV28 to TRBJ1-2; D gene ambiguous. Per germline, CDR1 MDHEN and CDR2 SYDVKM. This CDR3 has 14 residues. V lost 6 bases, J lost 8 bases, and 19 bases lay in between. CDR3 nucleotide sequence: TGTGCCAGCAGCGTTACAGCCGCCCCTGGGGGCTACACCTTC. This translates into CASSVTAAPGGYTF.

The J gene is TRBJ2-7, the V gene TRBV12-3 or TRBV12-4; D is unclear. V was pared by 5 bases and J by 5 bases, with 7 bases between. This CDR3 has 11 amino acids. In DNA, the CDR3 is TGTGCCAGCAGTAATTACAACGAGCAGTACTTC. Translated: CASSNYNEQYF.

The gene calls are TRBV3-1 (or the pseudogene TRBV3-2) and TRBJ1-1; 7 nucleotides align to TRBD1. Germline V CDR1 and CDR2: LGHDT, YNNKEL (reference sequence). CDR3 length equals 13 residues. V was pared by 4 bases and J by 7 bases, with 6 bases of the junction left unmatched. In DNA, the CDR3 is TGTGCCAGCAGCCCATGGGACAGTAGTGAAGCTTTCTTT. Amino acids: CASSPWDSSEAFF.

The chain joins TRBV19 to TRBJ2-5, with D uncertain. V was clipped by 3 bases and J by 5 bases, with 10 bases between them. The CDR3 runs 13 residues. Germline CDR1 LNHDA, CDR2 SQIVND (reference sequence). For the CDR3, the DNA is TGTGCCAGTAGTATCTCCAGGAAGGAGACCCAGTACTTC. Protein sequence: CASSISRKETQYF.

In DNA, the CDR3 is TGTGCCAGCAGCCCAGGTGGGGGGAGACACTATGGCTACACCTTC. It yields the protein CASSPGGGRHYGYTF. This sequence joins TRBV7-9 and TRBJ1-2, with D possibly being TRBD1 (5 bases). There are 15 residues in the CDR3. The V end lost 5 bases, the J end lost 3 bases, and 16 bases lay between the germline ends. Germline V lookup: CDR1 SEHNR, CDR2 FQNEAQ (reference sequence).

The chain is built from TRBV5-1 and TRBJ1-1, with 8 bases identical to TRBD1. Germline V gene lookup returns CDR1 SGHRS and CDR2 YFSETQ. The CDR3 runs to 16 residues. With 4 bases clipped from V and 1 base from J, the junction kept 9 bases outside the gene matches. CDR3 residues: CASSPGQGLGNTEAFF. The CDR3 coding sequence is TGCGCCAGCAGCCCCGGACAGGGTCTTGGGAACACTGAAGCTTTCTTT.

The chain combines TRBV9 with TRBJ1-1; D not resolved. The CDR3 is made up of 17 amino acids. The ends were cut back, 4 bases at V and 0 bases at J, with 19 bases in the middle. CDR1 and CDR2 from the germline V gene are SGDLS and YYNGEE. CDR3 amino acids: CASSSRPSRLMNTEAFF. As DNA, the CDR3 is TGTGCCAGCAGCTCCAGGCCATCCAGGCTGATGAACACTGAAGCTTTCTTT.

This clone was recorded only once. The V and J genes are TRBV7-3 and TRBJ1-1, with D possibly TRBD1 on 5 matching bases. The CDR3 totals 14 residues. Germline CDR1 SGHTA, CDR2 FQGTGA. Trimming pared 1 base from V and 3 bases from J, leaving 9 bases between. The CDR3 nucleotides read TGTGCCAGCAGCTTAATGGGCAGGGACACTGAAGCTTTCTTT. Its translation is CASSLMGRDTEAFF.

As regards this clone: At the DNA level, this CDR3 is encoded by other sequences in the same sample as well. The gene calls are TRBV7-3 and TRBJ1-1; D remains ambiguous. V shed 5 bases and J shed 0 bases, with 7 bases lying between them. Germline V gene lookup returns CDR1 SGHTA and CDR2 FQGTGA. This CDR3 spans 13 amino acids. The CDR3: CASSTQMNTEAFF. The DNA of the CDR3 is TGTGCCAGCAGCACTCAAATGAACACTGAAGCTTTCTTT.

The chain joins TRBV7-8 to TRBJ2-3, with 11 bases aligning to TRBD2. The germline V gene has CDR1 SGHVS and CDR2 FQNEAQ. Losses at the gene ends were 4 bases for V and 0 bases for J; bases not matched to a gene: 6. The CDR3 runs 17 residues. In DNA form, the CDR3 reads TGTGCCAGCAGCTCCCTGACTAGCGGGGTAAGCACAGATACGCAGTATTTT. It encodes CASSSLTSGVSTDTQYF.

The rearrangement uses TRBV5-4 and TRBJ2-1; TRBD2 matches 9 bases. J lost 4 bases, V lost 5 bases, and 7 bases had no gene match. Germline values: CDR1 SGHNT, CDR2 YYREEE (reference sequence). The CDR3 is 15 amino acids. The CDR3 is CASSLTSGSYNEQFF. The CDR3 bases are TGTGCCAGCAGTCTAACTAGCGGGTCGTACAATGAGCAGTTCTTC.